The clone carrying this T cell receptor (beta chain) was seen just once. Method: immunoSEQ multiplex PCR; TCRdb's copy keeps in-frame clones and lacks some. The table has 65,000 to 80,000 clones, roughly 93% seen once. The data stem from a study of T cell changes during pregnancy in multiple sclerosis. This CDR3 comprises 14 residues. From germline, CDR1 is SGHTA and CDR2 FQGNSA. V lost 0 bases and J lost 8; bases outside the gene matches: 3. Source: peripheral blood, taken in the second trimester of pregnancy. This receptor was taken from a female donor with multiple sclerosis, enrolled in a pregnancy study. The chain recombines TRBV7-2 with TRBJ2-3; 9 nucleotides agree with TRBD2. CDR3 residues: CASSLASREGTQYF. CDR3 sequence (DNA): TGTGCCAGCAGCTTAGCCTCGCGGGAGGGTACGCAGTATTTT. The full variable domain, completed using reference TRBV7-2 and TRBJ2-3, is GAGVSQSPSNKVTEKGKDVELRCDPISGHTALYWYRQSLGQGLEFLIYFQGNSAPDKSGLPSDRFSAERTGGSVSTLTIQRTQQEDSAVYLCASSLASREGTQYFGPGTRLTVL.